Listed here are 17 T cell receptor beta chains from one sample, sequenced in a study of T cell repertoires in cytomegalovirus infection. The antigens of these receptors remain unknown. Each CDR3 protein gets one entry after TCRdb re-called the reads with MiXCR. The profile shows some 70,000 distinct CDR3 sequences, approximately 22% of them singletons. The material sequenced was PBMCs, sequenced either directly or after in vitro stimulation (not recorded which). The receptors were gathered from a human donor in good health (CMV status not recorded). Some clones in this sample may be carry-over from other donors' samples.

This clonotype was observed a handful of times. V usage is TRBV28 and J usage is TRBJ1-1; D may be TRBD1 (6 bases). CDR3 size: 15 residues. Germline values: CDR1 MDHEN, CDR2 SYDVKM. V gave up 6 bases and J gave up 3 bases, with 17 bases separating them. CDR3 nucleotides: TGTGCCAGCAGAGGGGGAGCGGACAGTGACACTGAAGCTTTCTTT. As protein: CASRGGADSDTEAFF.

The V gene is TRBV20-1, the J gene TRBJ1-1, with D unclear. V shed 0 bases and J shed 2 bases, with 7 bases lying between them. The CDR3 consists of 13 residues. Germline V CDR1 and CDR2: DFQATT, SNEGSKA (reference sequence). In nucleotides, the CDR3 is TGCAGTGCTAGAGATTGGGTAAACACTGAAGCTTTCTTT. This translates into CSARDWVNTEAFF.

This clonotype was counted between two and nine times. The V call is TRBV5-1, the J call TRBJ1-5, with D unresolved. From germline, CDR1 is SGHRS and CDR2 YFSETQ. With 0 bases removed from V and 6 bases from J, the gap between germline ends came to 7 bases. The CDR3 is made up of 13 amino acids. The CDR3 region is CASSLGTGQPQHF. The CDR3 DNA reads TGCGCCAGCAGCTTGGGGACCGGTCAGCCCCAGCATTTT.

The chain couples TRBV5-1 to TRBJ2-2; D is ambiguous. The CDR3 covers 15 residues. Germline CDR1 SGHRS, CDR2 YFSETQ. V was trimmed by 0 bases and J by 4 bases, leaving 10 bases between them. CDR3 sequence: CASSLAELATGELFF. CDR3 bases: TGCGCCAGCAGCTTGGCCGAATTGGCCACCGGGGAGCTGTTTTTT.

This clonotype was observed a few times. V is TRBV11-2 and J is TRBJ1-1; D uncertain. Looked up from germline, CDR1 is SGHAT and CDR2 is FQNNGV. The CDR3 runs to 15 residues. V gave up 5 bases and J gave up 5 bases, with 18 bases separating them. CDR3 region: CASSLKVKGGTEAFF. The CDR3, as DNA: TGTGCCAGCAGCCTAAAGGTTAAGGGTGGAACTGAAGCTTTCTTT.

This chain connects TRBV4-2 to TRBJ2-3, with 10 bases identical to TRBD2. V lost 1 base and J lost 1; bases outside the gene matches: 2. The CDR3 length is 16 residues. The germline V gene has CDR1 LGHNA and CDR2 YNFKEQ. This CDR3 reads CASSQAGTSGTDTQYF. The CDR3 nucleotides read TGTGCCAGCAGCCAAGCCGGGACTAGCGGCACAGATACGCAGTATTTT.

Many counts were recorded for this clonotype. The DNA for the CDR3 is TGTGCCAGCAGCTTAGGCGTACAGGCCGGGGAGCTGTTTTTT. Its translation: CASSLGVQAGELFF. J is TRBJ2-2 and V is TRBV7-6; TRBD1 is a possible D gene (5 bases). CDR3 length equals 14 residues. Trimming shortened V by 1 base and J by 6 bases, and 9 bases separated the two germline ends. Germline values: CDR1 SGHVS, CDR2 FNYEAQ.

V is TRBV13 and J is TRBJ2-7; D gene ambiguous. Germline V gives CDR1 PRHDT, CDR2 FYEKMQ (reference sequence). Trimming cost V 1 base and J 0 bases, with 7 bases left between them. The CDR3 runs 14 residues. The CDR3 region is CASSLDRSSYEQYF. In DNA form, the CDR3 reads TGTGCCAGCAGCTTAGACCGGAGCTCCTACGAGCAGTACTTC.

This clonotype has just a few counts. The V call is TRBV11-2, the J call TRBJ2-1, with TRBD2 identical over 10 bases. The germline V gene has CDR1 SGHAT and CDR2 FQNNGV. The length of the CDR3 is 15 residues. Losses at the gene ends were 5 bases for V and 1 base for J; bases not matched to a gene: 2. CDR3 protein: CASSPTSGSYNEQFF. CDR3 nucleotides: TGTGCCAGCAGCCCGACTAGCGGGTCCTACAATGAGCAGTTCTTC.

There are many counts of this clonotype. The gene calls are TRBV7-2 and TRBJ2-4, with 12 bases lining up with TRBD2. J gave up 1 base and V 3 bases, and 10 bases lay outside the gene matches. CDR1 SGHTA and CDR2 FQGNSA come from the germline V gene. CDR3 length: 19 residues. Here the CDR3 reads CASSLETSGSGAAKNIQYF. The CDR3 DNA reads TGTGCCAGCAGCTTGGAGACTAGCGGGAGTGGGGCGGCCAAAAACATTCAGTACTTC.

CDR3 amino acids: CASSYSGLAATYNEQFF. CDR3 nucleotides: TGTGCCAGCAGTTACTCGGGACTAGCGGCGACTTACAATGAGCAGTTCTTC. The genes are TRBV6-2 or TRBV6-3 and TRBJ2-1, with 11 bases fitting TRBD2. The CDR3 is 17 amino acids. Germline loops: CDR1 MNHEY, CDR2 SVGEGT. The V gene end was trimmed by 0 bases and the J gene end by 4 bases; junction bases not matched to a gene: 5.

The CDR3 nucleotides read TGTGCCAGCCGGAGGCAGCTAAGCTCTGGGGCCAACGTCCTGACTTTC. This translates into CASRRQLSSGANVLTF. This chain links TRBV28 with TRBJ2-6; a weak D match, TRBD2 (5 bases). Trimming stripped 8 bases from V and 0 bases from J, with 14 bases between. The CDR3 loop spans 16 amino acids. Germline loops: CDR1 MDHEN, CDR2 SYDVKM.

Remarks on this clonotype: One end of the junction varies from germline; a read error may be responsible. The rearrangement uses TRBV12-3 or TRBV12-4 and TRBJ2-2; TRBD2 matches 11 bases. This CDR3 contains 16 residues. The CDR3 sequence is CASSLAGGSNTGELFF. The CDR3 coding sequence is TGTGCCAGCAGTCTAGCGGGAGGATCGAACACCGGGGAGCTGTTTTTT.

The chain couples TRBV7-2 to TRBJ1-2; 10 bases are shared with TRBD1. Germline V gene lookup returns CDR1 SGHTA and CDR2 FQGNSA. J was trimmed by 10 bases and V by 5 bases; bases with no gene match: 7. The CDR3 totals 13 residues. The CDR3 bases are TGTGCCAGCAGCGTGGGACAGGGGCTCTTCTACACCTTC. As protein: CASSVGQGLFYTF.

The V call is TRBV20-1, the J call TRBJ1-1; D call uncertain. This CDR3 comprises 13 residues. Between the trimmed V and J ends, which lost 0 bases and 1 base, there was a span of 6 bases. Germline V gene data show CDR1 as DFQATT and CDR2 as SNEGSKA (reference sequence). The CDR3 loop reads CSARDRGNTEAFF. CDR3 nucleotides: TGCAGTGCTAGAGATCGGGGGAACACTGAAGCTTTCTTT.

This clonotype showed up just a few times. The chain combines TRBV12-3 or TRBV12-4 with TRBJ2-2, with TRBD1 as a possible D gene (6 bases). This CDR3 comprises 14 residues. V lost 3 bases and J lost 4, with 9 bases in between. CDR3: CASSFGQTTGELFF. CDR3 in DNA: TGTGCCAGCAGTTTTGGACAGACCACCGGGGAGCTGTTTTTT.

The V and J genes are TRBV7-9 and TRBJ2-6; D gene uncertain. The length of the CDR3 is 15 residues. V was cut by 5 bases and J by 2 bases, with 10 bases left in between. Germline V CDR1 and CDR2: SEHNR, FQNEAQ (reference sequence). The CDR3 is CASSPFPAGANVLTF. For the CDR3, the DNA is TGTGCCAGCAGCCCCTTCCCCGCTGGGGCCAACGTCCTGACTTTC.